Listed below are T cell receptor beta chains from one sample, sequenced in a study of metastatic and nonmetastatic thyroid tumors. MiXCR re-clonotyped the PCR reads for TCRdb. The sample includes 30,000 to 45,000 clones, 20% to 25% of them seen just once. Source material: blood. Receptor source: a female donor with papillary thyroid cancer or a benign thyroid nodule (not recorded which). Some clones in this sample may be carry-over from other donors' samples. Each CDR3 is given without its conserved first and last residue. Fields, in order: V gene, J gene, D gene, CDR3 protein. D genes are given only for firm matches.

TRBV6-1	TRBJ2-7	TRBD1	ASSEDRTGLGRYEQY
TRBV6-1	TRBJ1-5	.	ASSERAGNKPQH
TRBV12-3/TRBV12-4	TRBJ1-6	TRBD1	ASSHAGTGDSPLH
TRBV20-1	TRBJ2-7	.	SARGRRAEQY
TRBV6-1	TRBJ1-4	TRBD1	ASSAGQENEKLF
TRBV3-1	TRBJ2-1	TRBD2	ASRRPGLAGVCRPYNEQF
TRBV19	TRBJ2-4	TRBD2	AGQKRTGTSGILAKNIQY
TRBV18	TRBJ2-2	.	ASSPRPAAGELF
TRBV9	TRBJ2-1	.	ASSVFGNEQF
TRBV2	TRBJ2-1	.	ASSEWTYNEQF
TRBV11-2	TRBJ2-5	TRBD2	ASSRFPGLAGGGQETQY
TRBV20-1	TRBJ2-1	TRBD2	SARTSGRSNEQF
TRBV7-8	TRBJ2-1	.	ASSRLQGSSYNEQF
TRBV5-4	TRBJ2-5	TRBD2	ASSSSTSGRKTQY
TRBV24-1	TRBJ1-5	.	ATLIYRVDQPQH
TRBV10-3	TRBJ2-1	.	AIRENLSGARDEQF
TRBV6-1	TRBJ1-1	.	ASRFIVEMNTEAF
TRBV6-1	TRBJ2-3	.	ASSAGSYTDTQY
TRBV28	TRBJ2-7	TRBD2	ASSRTLSGGTYEQY
TRBV6-6	TRBJ1-2	.	ASIYSVYGYT
TRBV20-1	TRBJ2-5	.	SARGGSSQETQY
TRBV7-3	TRBJ1-6	.	ASSLGPSSYNSPLH
TRBV24-1	TRBJ2-3	TRBD1	ATSDPRTGKLNTQY
TRBV5-5	TRBJ1-2	.	ASSFGWLNYGYT
TRBV12-3/TRBV12-4	TRBJ1-4	.	ACSSSPDGCKLLF
TRBV28	TRBJ2-2	.	ASNKGNAGELF
TRBV30	TRBJ2-5	.	AWRRGRGEETQY
TRBV6-1	TRBJ2-5	.	ASSKLFGFQHQETQY
TRBV6-2/TRBV6-3	TRBJ1-2	.	ASSYYYGYT
TRBV9	TRBJ1-2	TRBD1	ASSVGTGSNGYT
TRBV20-1	TRBJ1-1	.	NANGWTEAF
TRBV27	TRBJ2-2	TRBD2	ASSPLAERNTGELF
TRBV14	TRBJ2-4	.	ASSQGPGRLVQY
TRBV5-1	TRBJ2-5	TRBD1	ASSKNRGLGETQY
TRBV6-1	TRBJ2-1	TRBD2	ASSESSGSYNEQF
TRBV11-3	TRBJ2-5	.	ASSLDGAGRD
TRBV6-6	TRBJ1-5	.	ASSPTAVQCNSNQPQH
TRBV11-3	TRBJ2-7	TRBD1	ASSLSLGTGHIYEQY
TRBV5-8	TRBJ2-3	.	ASSLGRGAADTQY
TRBV2	TRBJ1-4	.	ASSDGATNEKLF
TRBV5-1	TRBJ2-3	.	ASSLGDRSTQY